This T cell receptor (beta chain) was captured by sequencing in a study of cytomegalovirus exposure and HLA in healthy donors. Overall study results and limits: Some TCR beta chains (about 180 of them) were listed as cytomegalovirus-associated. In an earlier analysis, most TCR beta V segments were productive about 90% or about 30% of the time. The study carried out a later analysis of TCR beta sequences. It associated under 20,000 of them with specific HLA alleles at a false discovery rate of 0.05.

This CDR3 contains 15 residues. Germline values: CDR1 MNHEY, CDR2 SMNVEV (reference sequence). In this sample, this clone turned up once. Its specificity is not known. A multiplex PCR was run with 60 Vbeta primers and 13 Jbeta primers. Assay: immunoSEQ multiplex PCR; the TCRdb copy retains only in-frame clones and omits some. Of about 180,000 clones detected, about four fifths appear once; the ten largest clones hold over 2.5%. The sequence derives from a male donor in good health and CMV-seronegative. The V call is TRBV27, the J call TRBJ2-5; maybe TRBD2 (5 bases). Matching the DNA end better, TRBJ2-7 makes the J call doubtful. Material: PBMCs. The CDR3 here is CASSLIRGSTYEQYF. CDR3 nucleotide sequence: TGTGCCAGCAGTTTGATACGGGGTTCTACCTACGAGCAGTACTTC.